The 3 T cell receptor beta chains below all came from one sample that was sequenced in a study of blood T cell repertoires in COVID-19. Profiled with immunoSEQ multiplex PCR; TCRdb holds only in-frame clones, not every one. The sample holds about 350,000 clones, about 90% seen once. Sequenced: PBMCs or T cells enriched from blood (not recorded which). The receptor set was obtained from a woman aged 25 to 45 who had recovered from COVID-19.

This sequence joins TRBV3-1 (or the pseudogene TRBV3-2) and TRBJ1-6, with D unclear. CDR1 is LGHDT, CDR2 YNNKEL, per germline (reference sequence). This CDR3 is built from 16 residues. Trimming pared 1 base from V and 3 bases from J, leaving 10 bases between. The CDR3 sequence is CASSQAQTSYNSPLHF. The CDR3 DNA reads TGTGCCAGCAGCCAAGCGCAGACAAGCTATAATTCACCCCTCCACTTT.

The chain joins TRBV15 to TRBJ2-4; the D gene is possibly TRBD2 (6 bases). The CDR3 has 14 residues. Deletions cut 6 bases from V and 1 base from J, with 10 bases between. Germline V gene sequence: CDR1 LNHNV, CDR2 YYDKDF (reference sequence). The CDR3: CATRGGGAKNIQYF. As DNA, the CDR3 is TGTGCCACCAGGGGGGGAGGTGCCAAAAACATTCAGTACTTC.

This chain links TRBV5-1 with TRBJ1-2; 9 positions agree with TRBD1. J gave up 3 bases and V 3 bases, and 6 bases lay outside the gene matches. The CDR3 spans 15 residues. Per the germline V gene, CDR1 is SGHRS and CDR2 is YFSETQ. CDR3 bases: TGCGCCAGCAGCTCGGGACAGGGCGATTACTATGGCTACACCTTC. This gives the protein CASSSGQGDYYGYTF. Supplemented by reference TRBV5-1 and TRBJ1-2, the full variable domain reads KAGVTQTPRYLIKTRGQQVTLSCSPISGHRSVSWYQQTPGQGLQFLFEYFSETQRNKGNFPGRFSGRQFSNSRSEMNVSTLELGDSALYLCASSSGQGDYYGYTFGSGTRLTVV.